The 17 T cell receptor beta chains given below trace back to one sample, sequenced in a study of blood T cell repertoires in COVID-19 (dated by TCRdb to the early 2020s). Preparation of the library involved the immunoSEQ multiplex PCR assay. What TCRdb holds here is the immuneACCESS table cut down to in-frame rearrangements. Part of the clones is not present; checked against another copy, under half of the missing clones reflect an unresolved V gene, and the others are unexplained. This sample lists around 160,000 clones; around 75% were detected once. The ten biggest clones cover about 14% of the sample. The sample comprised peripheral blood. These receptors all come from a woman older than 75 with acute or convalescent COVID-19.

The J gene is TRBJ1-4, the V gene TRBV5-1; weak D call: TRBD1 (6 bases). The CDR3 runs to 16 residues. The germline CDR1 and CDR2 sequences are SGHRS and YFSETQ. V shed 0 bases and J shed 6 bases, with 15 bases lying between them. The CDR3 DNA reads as TGCGCCAGCAGCTTGGGGCCACAGGGTGGTCATGAAAAACTGTTTTTT. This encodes CASSLGPQGGHEKLFF. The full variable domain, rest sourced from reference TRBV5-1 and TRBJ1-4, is KAGVTQTPRYLIKTRGQQVTLSCSPISGHRSVSWYQQTPGQGLQFLFEYFSETQRNKGNFPGRFSGRQFSNSRSEMNVSTLELGDSALYLCASSLGPQGGHEKLFFGSGTQLSVL.

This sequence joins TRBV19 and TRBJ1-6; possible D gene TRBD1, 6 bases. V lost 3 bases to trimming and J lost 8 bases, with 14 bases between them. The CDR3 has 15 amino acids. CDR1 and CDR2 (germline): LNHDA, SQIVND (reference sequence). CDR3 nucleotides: TGTGCCAGTAGTATGATGGCAGGGGCCCATTCACCCCTCCACTTT. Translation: CASSMMAGAHSPLHF.

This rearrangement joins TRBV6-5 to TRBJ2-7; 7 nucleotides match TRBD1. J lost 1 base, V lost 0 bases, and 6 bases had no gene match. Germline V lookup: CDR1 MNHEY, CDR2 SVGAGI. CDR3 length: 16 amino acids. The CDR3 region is CASSYSLQGESYEQYF. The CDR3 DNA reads TGTGCCAGCAGTTACTCTCTCCAGGGGGAATCCTACGAGCAGTACTTC.

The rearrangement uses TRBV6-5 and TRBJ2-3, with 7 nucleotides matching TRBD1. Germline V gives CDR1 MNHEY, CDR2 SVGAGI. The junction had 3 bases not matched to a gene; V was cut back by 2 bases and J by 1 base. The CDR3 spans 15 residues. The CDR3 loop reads CASSYAGGGTDTQYF. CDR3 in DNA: TGTGCCAGCAGTTACGCAGGGGGAGGCACAGATACGCAGTATTTT.

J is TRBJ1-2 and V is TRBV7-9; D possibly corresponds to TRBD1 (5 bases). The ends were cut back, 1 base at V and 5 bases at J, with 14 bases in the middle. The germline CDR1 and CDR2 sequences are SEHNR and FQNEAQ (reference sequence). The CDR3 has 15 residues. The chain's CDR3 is CASSLGVIGHYGYTF. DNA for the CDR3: TGTGCCAGCAGCTTAGGTGTAATTGGACATTATGGCTACACCTTC. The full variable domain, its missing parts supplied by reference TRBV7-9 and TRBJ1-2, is DTGVSQNPRHKITKRGQNVTFRCDPISEHNRLYWYRQTLGQGPEFLTYFQNEAQLEKSRLLSDRFSAERPKGSFSTLEIQRTEQGDSAMYLCASSLGVIGHYGYTFGSGTRLTVV.

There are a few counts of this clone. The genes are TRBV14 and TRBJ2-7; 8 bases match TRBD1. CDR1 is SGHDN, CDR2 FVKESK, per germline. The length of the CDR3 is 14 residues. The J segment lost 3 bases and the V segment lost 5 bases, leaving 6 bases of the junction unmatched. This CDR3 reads CASSMGQAYYEQYF. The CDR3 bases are TGTGCCAGCAGCATGGGACAGGCCTACTACGAGCAGTACTTC.

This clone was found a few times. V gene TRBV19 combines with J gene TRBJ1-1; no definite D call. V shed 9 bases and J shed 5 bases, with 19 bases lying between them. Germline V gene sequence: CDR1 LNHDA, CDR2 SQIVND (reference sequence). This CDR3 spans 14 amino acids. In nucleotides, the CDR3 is TGTGCCAGCGTTGTGAGCCAGGTTGGAACTGAAGCTTTCTTT. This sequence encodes CASVVSQVGTEAFF.

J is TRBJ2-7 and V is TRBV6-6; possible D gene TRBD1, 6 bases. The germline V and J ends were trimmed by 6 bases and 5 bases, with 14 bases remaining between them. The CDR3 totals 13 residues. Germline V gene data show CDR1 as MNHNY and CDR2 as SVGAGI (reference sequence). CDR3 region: CASRPGAGDEQYF. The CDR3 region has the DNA TGTGCCAGCAGGCCAGGGGCAGGGGACGAGCAGTACTTC.

The CDR3 DNA sequence: TGTGCCAGCACCCAAGGACTGGGAACCTATACTGGAAACACCATATATTTT. It is translated as CASTQGLGTYTGNTIYF. This chain links TRBV5-6 with TRBJ1-3; D not certain. Germline CDR1 SGHDT, CDR2 YYEEEE. There are 17 residues in the CDR3. V shed 6 bases and J shed 2 bases, with 21 bases lying between them.

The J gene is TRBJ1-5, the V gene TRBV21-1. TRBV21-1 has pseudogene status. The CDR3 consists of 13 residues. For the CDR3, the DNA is TGTGCCAGCAGCTCCCGGAGTAATCAGCCCCAGCATTTT. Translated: CASSSRSNQPQHF.

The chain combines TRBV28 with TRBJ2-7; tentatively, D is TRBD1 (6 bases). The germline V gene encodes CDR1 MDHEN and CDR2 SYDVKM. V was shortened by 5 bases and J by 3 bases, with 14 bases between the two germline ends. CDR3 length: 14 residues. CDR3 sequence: CASSVQGLLYEQYF. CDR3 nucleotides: TGTGCCAGCAGTGTACAGGGTCTTCTCTACGAGCAGTACTTC.

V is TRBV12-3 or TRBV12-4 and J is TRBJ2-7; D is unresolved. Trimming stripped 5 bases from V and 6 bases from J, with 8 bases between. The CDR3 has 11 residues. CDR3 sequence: CASSTSGEQYF. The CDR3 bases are TGTGCCAGCAGTACTTCTGGCGAGCAGTACTTC.

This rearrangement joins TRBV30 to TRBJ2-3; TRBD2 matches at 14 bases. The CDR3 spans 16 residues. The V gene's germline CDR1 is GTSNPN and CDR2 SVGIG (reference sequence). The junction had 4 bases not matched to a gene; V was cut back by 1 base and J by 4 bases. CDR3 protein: CAWSARLAGGADTQYF. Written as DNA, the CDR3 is TGTGCCTGGAGTGCTCGACTAGCGGGGGGGGCAGATACGCAGTATTTT. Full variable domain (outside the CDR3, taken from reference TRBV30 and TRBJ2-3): SQTIHQWPATLVQPVGSPLSLECTVEGTSNPNLYWYRQAAGRGLQLLFYSVGIGQISSEVPQNLSASRPQDRQFILSSKKLLLSDSGFYLCAWSARLAGGADTQYFGPGTRLTVL.

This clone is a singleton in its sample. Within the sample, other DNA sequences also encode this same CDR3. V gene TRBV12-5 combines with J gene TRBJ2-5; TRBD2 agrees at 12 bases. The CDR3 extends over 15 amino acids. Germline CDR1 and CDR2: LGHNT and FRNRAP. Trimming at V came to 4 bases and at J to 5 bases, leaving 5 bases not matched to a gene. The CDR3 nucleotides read TGTGCTAGTGGTTCGACTAGCGGGAGCATGGAGACCCAGTACTTC. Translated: CASGSTSGSMETQYF.

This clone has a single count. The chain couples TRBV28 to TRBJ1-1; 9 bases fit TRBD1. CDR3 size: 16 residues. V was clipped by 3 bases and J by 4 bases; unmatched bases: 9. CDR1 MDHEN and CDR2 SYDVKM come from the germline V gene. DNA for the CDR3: TGTGCCAGCAGTTTGGGCGGGACAGGGCGTCCCACTGAAGCTTTCTTT. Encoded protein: CASSLGGTGRPTEAFF.

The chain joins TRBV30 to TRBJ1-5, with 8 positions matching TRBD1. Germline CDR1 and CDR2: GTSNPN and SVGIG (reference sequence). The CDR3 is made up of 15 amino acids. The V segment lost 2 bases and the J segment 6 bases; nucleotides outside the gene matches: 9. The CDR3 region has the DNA TGTGCCTGGAGTTCAACAGGGGGTGGGGGTCAGCCCCAGCATTTT. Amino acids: CAWSSTGGGGQPQHF.

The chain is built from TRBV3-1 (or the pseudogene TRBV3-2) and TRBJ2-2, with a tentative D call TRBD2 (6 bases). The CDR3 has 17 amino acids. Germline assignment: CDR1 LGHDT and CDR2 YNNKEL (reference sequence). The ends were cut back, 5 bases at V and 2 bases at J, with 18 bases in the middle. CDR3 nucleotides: TGTGCCAGCAGCAACGAAAACCGGGACTCCAACACCGGGGAGCTGTTTTTT. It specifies CASSNENRDSNTGELFF.